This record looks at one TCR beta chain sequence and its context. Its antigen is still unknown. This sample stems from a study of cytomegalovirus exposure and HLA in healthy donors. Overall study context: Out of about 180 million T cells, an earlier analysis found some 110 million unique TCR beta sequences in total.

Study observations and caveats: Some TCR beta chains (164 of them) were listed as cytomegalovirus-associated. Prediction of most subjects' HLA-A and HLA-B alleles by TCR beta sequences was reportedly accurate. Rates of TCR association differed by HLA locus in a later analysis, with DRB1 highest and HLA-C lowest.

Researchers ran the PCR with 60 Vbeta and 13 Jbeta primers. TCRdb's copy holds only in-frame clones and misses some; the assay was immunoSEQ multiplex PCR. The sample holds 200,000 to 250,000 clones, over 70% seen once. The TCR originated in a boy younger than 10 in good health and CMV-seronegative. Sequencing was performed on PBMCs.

CDR3 sequence (DNA): TGTGCCAGCAACAACAACACAGGGTACTCTAGGGTTTCCTACGAGCAGTACTTC. Encoded protein: CASNNNTGYSRVSYEQYF. The gene calls are TRBV5-4 and TRBJ2-7; possibly TRBD1 for D (6 bases). From germline, CDR1 is SGHNT and CDR2 YYREEE (reference sequence). This CDR3 has 18 amino acids. V lost 6 bases to trimming and J lost 1 base, with 26 bases between them.